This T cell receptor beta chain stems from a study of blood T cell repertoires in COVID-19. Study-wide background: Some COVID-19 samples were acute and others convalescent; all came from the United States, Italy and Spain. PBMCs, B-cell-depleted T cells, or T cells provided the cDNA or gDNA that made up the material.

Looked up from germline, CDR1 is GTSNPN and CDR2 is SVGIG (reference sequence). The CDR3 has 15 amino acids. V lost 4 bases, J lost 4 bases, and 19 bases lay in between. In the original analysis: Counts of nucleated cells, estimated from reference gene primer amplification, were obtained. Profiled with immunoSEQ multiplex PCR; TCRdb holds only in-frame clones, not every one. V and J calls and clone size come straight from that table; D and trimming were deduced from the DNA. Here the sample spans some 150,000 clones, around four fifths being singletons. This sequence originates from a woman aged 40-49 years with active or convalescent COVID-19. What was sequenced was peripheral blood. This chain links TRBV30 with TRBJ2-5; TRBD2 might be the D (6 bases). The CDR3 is CAWIEWGLGGETQYF. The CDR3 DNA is TGTGCCTGGATAGAGTGGGGACTTGGGGGAGAGACCCAGTACTTC.